This entry concerns a single TCR beta chain. Its antigen is not yet known. It has no much larger one-base neighbor in the sample; base qualities were not kept. At the DNA level, this CDR3 is encoded by other sequences in the same sample as well. This sample stems from a study of Ad26.COV2.S vaccination and SARS-CoV-2 variants (dated by TCRdb to about 2021). Some background on the complete study: Donors in the vaccine arm were drawn from COV1001, a phase I-IIa trial of Ad26.COV2.S in healthy adults that was multicentre, randomized, double-blind and placebo-controlled. Ad26.COV2.S was administered intramuscularly at a dose of 5x10^10 or 1x10^11 viral particles, either as one shot or as two shots given 56 days apart. TCRbeta repertoire sequencing was used to assess the specificity and breadth of SARS-CoV-2-reactive T cell receptors after Ad26.COV2.S vaccination. The TCR-sequenced set comprised around 30 samples: some 20 Ad26.COV2.S vaccine recipients, 5 placebo recipients and 8 SARS-CoV-2 convalescent individuals. Trial participants were randomized into five groups of five, in which low-dose or high-dose Ad26.COV2.S was given once or twice, or placebo was given on both occasions. Investigators did not know the trial group allocation while performing experiments and assessing outcomes. Study-wide conclusions, independent of this receptor: The authors noted that the TCR breadth and depth analyses may have underestimated total T cell responses. The study was not powered to compare responses between vaccine doses or regimens. Higher spike-specific TCR breadth was observed in Ad26.COV2.S recipients than in placebo recipients (P = 0.0014). After vaccination, substantial breadth of spike-specific CD8+ and CD4+ T cell responses was reported. Comparable non-spike TCR breadth was observed between vaccine and placebo recipients, consistent with only spike being contained in the vaccine.

The sample's treatment or condition label, decoded: around 19 received Ad26.COV2.S at low or high dose, single or two shots; roughly five received placebo; per-sample allocation not given. Repertoires of vaccine and placebo recipients were sequenced from samples collected on day 63 after the first injection. Cohort 1b enrolled about two dozen adults aged 18-55 years at a single site in Boston, USA, between 29 July and 7 August 2020. Ad26.COV2.S was a replication-incompetent adenovirus type 26 vector that expressed a prefusion-stabilized SARS-CoV-2 spike protein derived from the original Wuhan strain. The immunoSEQ Assay was used to sequence TCRbeta CDR3 regions. After extraction, genomic DNA underwent amplification by bias-controlled multiplex PCR, followed by high-throughput sequencing. The authors' analysis ran thus. To quantify the absolute abundance of every unique TCRbeta CDR3 region, sequences were collapsed and filtered. Usable DNA was measured by amplifying reference genes present in all nucleated cells, and TCRbeta template counts were normalized to that usable DNA to estimate T cell fraction. Repertoire TCRs were annotated as SARS-CoV-2-specific by exact matching of V gene, CDR3 amino acid sequence and J gene to a known reactive TCR set. The reference SARS-CoV-2 TCR set came from MIRA and was filtered for enrichment in COVID-19-positive ImmuneCODE repertoires, removing public or cross-reactive TCRs. Drawing on the MIRA antigens, annotated TCRs were analysed further at the level of specific ORF or position within ORF. Breadth was defined as annotated unique rearrangements over total unique productive rearrangements; depth was the summed frequency of those rearrangements. TCR breadth was compared between groups using two-sided Wilcoxon rank-sum tests. This immuneACCESS table, as held by TCRdb, lists in-frame sequences with V and J called but not all clones. Of the missing ones, under half trace to an unresolved V gene in checked studies; the others have no known cause. V, J and clone size derive from that table, while D and trimming were established from the DNA sequence. The sample includes some 340,000 clones, with around 84% observed a single time. 1.5% to 2.5% of the sample is taken by the ten largest.

CDR1 and CDR2 are drawn from the germline V gene: SGDLS, YYNGEE. V and J are truncated by 2 bases and 3 bases respectively, leaving an intervening sequence of 11 bases. The CDR3 goes from the cysteine to the phenylalanine over 14 residues. Just the 42-base CDR3 DNA is kept, in frame starting at base 1. Source: peripheral blood, taken in a trial of Ad26.COV2.S vaccine versus placebo. Recombination linked TRBV9 to TRBJ2-5; D gene: possibly TRBD1, on 6 matching bases. The receptor was isolated from a person between 18 and 60 years old who received the Ad26.COV2.S COVID-19 vaccine or a placebo. Here the CDR3 is given as CASSVGHSKETQYF. The sequence in DNA is TGTGCCAGCAGCGTGGGACACTCTAAAGAGACCCAGTACTTC.